The clone carrying this T cell receptor beta chain was counted many times. The antigen remains unidentified. TCRdb reprocessed the 5' RACE reads via MiXCR and lists one record per CDR3 protein. The sample carries roughly 250,000 distinct CDR3 sequences, about 16% recorded once. These data belong to a study of T-cell memory formation after mild COVID-19. CDR1 and CDR2 from the germline V gene are SQVTM and ANQGSEA. CDR3 size: 10 residues. V was trimmed by 6 bases and J by 3 bases, leaving 5 bases between them. Study findings and constraints: SARS-CoV-2 specificity of second-wave clones peaking day 37 was unconfirmed.

The V and J genes are TRBV29-1 and TRBJ1-1; D is uncertain. Material: PBMCs or a T cell subset sorted from them (not recorded which). The origin of this receptor is a man younger than 35 who had mild COVID-19 (a few samples of this study predate the infection). Cell type and time point are not known. The DNA for the CDR3 is TGCAGCGTCGGGGACACTGAAGCTTTCTTT. This sequence encodes CSVGDTEAFF.